The clone carrying this T cell receptor beta chain was seen more than once but under ten times. The CDR3 length is 14 residues. This sample was included in a study of early T cells in non-severe SARS-CoV-2 infection. TCRdb reanalysed the 5' RACE reads using MiXCR and keeps one entry per CDR3 protein. Of 30,000 to 45,000 distinct CDR3 sequences listed, about 3.9% are singletons. The rearrangement uses TRBV12-2 and TRBJ2-2; TRBD2 was called by the table and not checked on the DNA. TRBV12-2 is given as a pseudogene. Sample: whole blood. This receptor was taken from an adult who was a healthcare worker with PCR-confirmed SARS-CoV-2 infection or an uninfected control (not recorded which). CDR3 DNA: TGTGCAAGTCGCTCCGACTATCCCACCGGGGAGCTGTTTTTT. It encodes CASRSDYPTGELFF.